This T cell receptor beta chain was identified during a study of siplizumab effects on memory and regulatory T cells. Study-wide points: Memory T cells appeared less diverse than naive cells, which seemed to contribute substantially to alloresponse. Siplizumab, the agent tested, significantly reduced alloreactive sequences traceable to unstimulated CD4+ memory cells.

V lost 10 bases and J lost 2; bases outside the gene matches: 7. The CDR3 runs to 13 residues. Germline V gene sequence: CDR1 LNHDA, CDR2 SQIVND (reference sequence). A remark on this clone: The antigen remains unidentified.

For every sample, 100,000 or so TCR templates were assayed. Sequenced by immunoSEQ multiplex PCR; TCRdb stores in-frame clones only, minus some. The sample contains just over 60,000 clones, 79% of which appear only once. Naive, memory, effector memory and TEMRA subsets that were unstimulated underwent sequencing in three donor pairs. The chain employs TRBV19 and TRBJ1-2; 7 bases match TRBD1. The sequenced sample consisted of memory CD4+ T cells sorted from blood. This TCR was recovered from a human donor in good health. The CDR3 loop is CATQGVLNYGYTF. CDR3 bases: TGTGCCACCCAGGGGGTGCTAAACTATGGCTACACCTTC.